This T cell receptor beta chain was recovered during a study of cytomegalovirus exposure and HLA in healthy donors. Study conclusions and caveats: Three CMV-associated chains proved CMV antigen-specific in vitro. A later analysis found first-cohort TCR clusters tended to co-occur in the 90 to 150 validation repertoires.

Clones were read by immunoSEQ multiplex PCR, and TCRdb kept only the in-frame ones, dropping some. Here the sample spans more than 130,000 clones, just over 85% being singletons. Of note for this clone: Antigen: not known.

Germline V CDR1 and CDR2: MGHRA, YSYEKL. The CDR3 is 19 residues long. Deletions cut 4 bases from V and 5 bases from J, with 29 bases between. The chain joins TRBV4-1 to TRBJ1-1; possible D gene TRBD1, 6 bases. The sequence was obtained from a woman aged 18-29 years in good health and CMV-seropositive. Sample: PBMCs. The CDR3 here is CASSRNLLTGLRAGTEAFF. The CDR3 DNA reads TGCGCCAGCAGCCGAAACCTGCTCACAGGGCTGAGGGCCGGGACTGAAGCTTTCTTT.